The 25 T cell receptor beta chains reported below all come from one sample, sequenced in a study of cytomegalovirus exposure and HLA in healthy donors. With 60 Vbeta and 13 Jbeta primers, the PCR was carried out. Using immunoSEQ multiplex PCR, the repertoire was profiled, and TCRdb retains in-frame clones only, with some absent. The sample has approximately 120,000 clones, approximately 87% seen once; the top ten hold approximately 20%. Source material: PBMCs. These receptors all come from a man in his late teens or twenties in good health and CMV-seropositive.

CDR3 region: CASSPGGQQRDTQYF. The CDR3 coding sequence is TGTGCCAGCAGCCCAGGGGGGCAGCAGAGGGATACGCAGTATTTT. The chain joins TRBV11-3 to TRBJ2-3; D is perhaps TRBD1 (7 bases). The ends were cut back, 5 bases at V and 6 bases at J, with 18 bases in the middle. CDR3 length: 15 residues. From germline, CDR1 is SGHNT and CDR2 YENEEA.

The chain uses TRBV27 and TRBJ2-5; the D gene is possibly TRBD1 (6 bases). Germline CDR1 is MNHEY and CDR2 is SMNVEV (reference sequence). The CDR3 spans 15 residues. V lost 0 bases and J 1 base, leaving 9 bases between the germline ends. The CDR3 DNA reads as TGTGCCAGCAGTTTATCAGCGACAGGCCAAGAGACCCAGTACTTC. As protein: CASSLSATGQETQYF.

This clone has more than one count but fewer than ten. For the CDR3, the DNA is TGTGCCTCCTACAGCGAGCAGTACTTC. Encoded protein: CASYSEQYF. The chain uses TRBV5-6 and TRBJ2-7; no definite D call. The CDR3 loop spans 9 amino acids. Trimming stripped 10 bases from V and 6 bases from J, with 8 bases between. The germline V gene has CDR1 SGHDT and CDR2 YYEEEE.

The chain has TRBV19 and TRBJ1-1, with no clear D. CDR1 LNHDA and CDR2 SQIVND come from the germline V gene (reference sequence). The CDR3 covers 13 residues. Trimming removed 3 bases at V and 5 bases at J, with 10 bases between. The DNA for the CDR3 is TGTGCCAGTAGTATCGGGGTGGGGACTGAAGCTTTCTTT. Its protein product is CASSIGVGTEAFF.

This chain uses TRBV6-1 with TRBJ1-5; a weak D match, TRBD1 (5 bases). The germline V gene has CDR1 MNHNS and CDR2 SASEGT. The V end was cut by 1 base, the J end by 1 base, with 8 bases between. The CDR3 extends over 15 amino acids. The CDR3 sequence: CASSEVGGSNQPQHF. CDR3 sequence (DNA): TGTGCCAGCAGTGAAGTGGGGGGAAGCAATCAGCCCCAGCATTTT.

The V and J genes are TRBV11-2 and TRBJ2-1; possible D gene TRBD1, 5 bases. CDR1 and CDR2 from the germline V gene are SGHAT and FQNNGV. CDR3 length: 14 residues. V was trimmed by 5 bases and J by 5 bases, leaving 13 bases between them. The CDR3 loop is CASSPGWSDNEQFF. CDR3 bases: TGTGCCAGCAGCCCAGGGTGGAGTGACAATGAGCAGTTCTTC.

The chain links TRBV5-4 to TRBJ1-6; D possibly corresponds to TRBD1 (5 bases). This CDR3 has 17 residues. Deletions cut 3 bases from V and 9 bases from J, with 22 bases between. Germline CDR1 reads SGHNT; CDR2 reads YYREEE (reference sequence). Written as DNA, the CDR3 is TGTGCCAGCAGCTCCCCGACCCCGGGGGGAAGGCGTTCACCCCTCCACTTT. Translated: CASSSPTPGGRRSPLHF.

This sequence joins TRBV29-1 and TRBJ2-5; D might be TRBD1 (6 bases). Per the germline V gene, CDR1 is SQVTM and CDR2 is ANQGSEA. There are 9 residues in the CDR3. The CDR3 spells CRDRETQYF. In DNA form, the CDR3 reads TGCAGGGACAGAGAGACCCAGTACTTC. The whole variable domain, filled in from reference TRBV29-1 and TRBJ2-5, reads SAVISQKPSRDICQRGTSLTIQCQVDSQVTMMFWYRQQPGQSLTLIATANQGSEATYESGFVIDKFPISRPNLTFSTLTVSNMSPEDSSIYLCRDRETQYFGPGTRLLVL.

The rearrangement uses TRBV27 and TRBJ1-1, with 8 bases identical to TRBD1. The CDR3 sequence is 14 residues long. From germline, CDR1 is MNHEY and CDR2 SMNVEV (reference sequence). Trimming removed 4 bases from V and 1 base from J; junction bases left unmatched: 2. CDR3 sequence reads: CASSYGTGNTEAFF. CDR3 sequence (DNA): TGTGCCAGCAGTTACGGGACAGGGAACACTGAAGCTTTCTTT.

The chain links TRBV19 to TRBJ2-3; no clear D. The CDR3 runs 14 residues. Germline V gives CDR1 LNHDA, CDR2 SQIVND (reference sequence). Trimming pared 3 bases from V and 0 bases from J, leaving 7 bases between. The CDR3 protein is CASSMGDSTDTQYF. CDR3 nucleotide sequence: TGTGCCAGTAGTATGGGCGATAGCACAGATACGCAGTATTTT.

The chain has TRBV7-9 and TRBJ2-2; TRBD2 matches at 8 bases. The germline CDR1 and CDR2 sequences are SEHNR and FQNEAQ (reference sequence). V dropped 1 base and J dropped 4; count of bases not matched to a gene: 11. This CDR3 is 18 amino acids long. DNA of the CDR3: TGTGCCAGCAGCTTAGGATCCGGGACTAGTTTTAGCACCGGGGAGCTGTTTTTT. Translated, it gives CASSLGSGTSFSTGELFF.

The chain recombines TRBV5-1 with TRBJ2-2, with 11 bases fitting TRBD2. Germline V gene data show CDR1 as SGHRS and CDR2 as YFSETQ. V gave up 3 bases and J gave up 7 bases; unmatched junction bases: 17. This CDR3 region has 19 residues. This chain's CDR3 is CASSSPFTSGGTVGGELFF. The DNA of the CDR3 is TGCGCCAGCAGCTCCCCCTTTACTAGCGGGGGAACCGTGGGCGGGGAGCTGTTTTTT.

This clone was detected only a few times. J is TRBJ2-5 and V is TRBV7-9; 10 positions agree with TRBD1. The ends lost 5 bases at V and 5 bases at J; junction bases unmatched: 11. CDR3 size: 16 residues. Per germline, CDR1 SEHNR and CDR2 FQNEAQ (reference sequence). The DNA of the CDR3 is TGTGCCAGCAGCGGAAAGAGCTGGGGACAGGGGGAGACCCAGTACTTC. Translating it yields CASSGKSWGQGETQYF.

This clone was seen only once. This chain connects TRBV29-1 to TRBJ2-3, with 7 positions matching TRBD2. With V trimmed by 1 base and J by 5 bases, 6 bases remained unmatched. Looked up from germline, CDR1 is SQVTM and CDR2 is ANQGSEA. This CDR3 is 14 amino acids long. CDR3 sequence: CSVEGWERGDTQYF. The DNA for the CDR3 is TGCAGCGTTGAAGGATGGGAGCGGGGAGATACGCAGTATTTT.

The rearrangement links TRBV19 to TRBJ2-2; the match to TRBD2 covers 10 bases. The V gene's germline CDR1 is LNHDA and CDR2 SQIVND (reference sequence). Germline trimming cut 3 bases from V and 3 bases from J; bases unmatched to any gene: 4. This CDR3 region has 16 residues. CDR3 sequence (DNA): TGTGCCAGTAGTATGATGGGACTAGCGCACACCGGGGAGCTGTTTTTT. It encodes CASSMMGLAHTGELFF.

V usage is TRBV27 and J usage is TRBJ1-5; D is undetermined. Germline loops: CDR1 MNHEY, CDR2 SMNVEV (reference sequence). The CDR3 is 14 residues long. V gave up 5 bases and J gave up 3 bases, with 11 bases separating them. The DNA for the CDR3 is TGTGCCAGCAGTATAGCAGTAGACAATCAGCCCCAGCATTTT. It codes for CASSIAVDNQPQHF.

V usage is TRBV4-1 and J usage is TRBJ1-2, with D unresolved. This CDR3 spans 16 amino acids. The V gene lost 0 bases and the J gene lost 1 base, with 12 bases spanning the gap. Germline CDR1 is MGHRA and CDR2 is YSYEKL. The CDR3 loop is CASSQEIVQVNYGYTF. For the CDR3, the DNA is TGCGCCAGCAGCCAAGAGATCGTGCAGGTTAACTATGGCTACACCTTC.

The genes are TRBV30 and TRBJ1-2, with D possibly TRBD1 on 5 matching bases. The CDR3 runs 14 residues. The germline gives CDR1 GTSNPN, CDR2 SVGIG (reference sequence). The V end lost 0 bases, the J end lost 6 bases, and 14 bases lay between the germline ends. The DNA of the CDR3 is TGTGCCTGGAGTGTACGGTTGGGGGGGAATGGCTACACCTTC. Translated, it gives CAWSVRLGGNGYTF.

This clone was counted once. The gene calls are TRBV11-2 and TRBJ1-2, with a possible D match to TRBD1 (6 bases). V lost 6 bases, J lost 2 bases, and 10 bases lay in between. Germline V CDR1 and CDR2: SGHAT, FQNNGV. This CDR3 has 13 residues. In nucleotides, the CDR3 is TGTGCCAGCAGGTTGGGGGCGAACTATGGCTACACCTTC. Protein: CASRLGANYGYTF.

V and J are TRBV6-6 and TRBJ2-1, with TRBD2 identical over 8 bases. The germline V gene has CDR1 MNHNY and CDR2 SVGAGI (reference sequence). This CDR3 has 15 amino acids. The V gene end was trimmed by 7 bases and the J gene end by 8 bases; junction bases not matched to a gene: 13. The CDR3, as DNA: TGTGCCAGCAACCCTGGCGGGGGGTTCACCGATGAGCAGTTCTTC. It encodes CASNPGGGFTDEQFF.

Of note for this clone: Mismatch with germline at one junction end may stem from a read error. The chain is built from TRBV7-9 and TRBJ2-7; 7 bases are a match to TRBD2. Germline values: CDR1 SEHNR, CDR2 FQNEAQ (reference sequence). This CDR3 has 12 residues. The DNA of the CDR3 is TGTTCCAGCAGCTTATCGGGGGGCGAGCAGTACTTC. This translates into CSSSLSGGEQYF.

V gene TRBV6-6 combines with J gene TRBJ2-7; no reliable D call. Trimming removed 2 bases at V and 0 bases at J, with 5 bases between. Germline V gene sequence: CDR1 MNHNY, CDR2 SVGAGI (reference sequence). The CDR3 sequence is 13 residues long. CDR3 in amino acids: CASSYVGSYEQYF. The CDR3, as DNA: TGTGCCAGCAGTTACGTCGGCTCCTACGAGCAGTACTTC.

The chain uses TRBV15 and TRBJ2-7, with D hard to call. The CDR3 totals 14 residues. The V end lost 1 base, the J end lost 2 bases, and 9 bases lay between the germline ends. Germline V CDR1 and CDR2: LNHNV, YYDKDF (reference sequence). DNA of the CDR3: TGTGCCACCAGCAGAGCAGGCACCCCCTACGAGCAGTACTTC. As protein: CATSRAGTPYEQYF. The whole variable domain, remainder taken from reference TRBV15 and TRBJ2-7, is DAMVIQNPRYQVTQFGKPVTLSCSQTLNHNVMYWYQQKSSQAPKLLFHYYDKDFNNEADTPDNFQSRRPNTSFCFLDIRSPGLGDTAMYLCATSRAGTPYEQYFGPGTRLTVT.

The J gene is TRBJ2-5, the V gene TRBV6-1, with 7 bases aligning to TRBD2. V gave up 2 bases and J gave up 0 bases; unmatched junction bases: 3. CDR1 is MNHNS and CDR2 is SASEGT in the germline V gene. The CDR3 sequence is 15 residues long. The CDR3 loop reads CASSEFAGDQETQYF. The CDR3 DNA reads TGTGCCAGCAGTGAATTTGCGGGGGACCAAGAGACCCAGTACTTC.

The gene calls are TRBV4-1 and TRBJ1-1, with D hard to call. The V gene lost 4 bases and the J gene lost 5 bases, with 14 bases spanning the gap. Germline-derived CDR1 and CDR2 are MGHRA and YSYEKL. The CDR3 length is 14 residues. CDR3 amino acids: CASSRDFRGTEAFF. The DNA of the CDR3 is TGCGCCAGCAGCCGTGATTTCCGGGGAACTGAAGCTTTCTTT.